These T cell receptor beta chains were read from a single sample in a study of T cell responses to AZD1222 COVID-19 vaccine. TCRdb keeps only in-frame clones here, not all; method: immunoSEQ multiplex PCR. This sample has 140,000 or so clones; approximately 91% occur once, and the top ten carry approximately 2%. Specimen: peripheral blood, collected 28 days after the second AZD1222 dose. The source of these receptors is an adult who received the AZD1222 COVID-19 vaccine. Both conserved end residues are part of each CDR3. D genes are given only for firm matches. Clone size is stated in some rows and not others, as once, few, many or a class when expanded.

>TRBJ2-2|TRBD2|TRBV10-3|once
CAATPGGGYTGELFF
TGTGCCGCGACTCCGGGGGGGGGATACACCGGGGAGCTGTTTTTT
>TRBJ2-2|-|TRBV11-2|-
CASSLGIGGTGELFF
TGTGCCAGCAGCTTAGGGATTGGGGGAACCGGGGAGCTGTTTTTT
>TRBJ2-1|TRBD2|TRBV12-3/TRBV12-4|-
CASNKRERGEQFF
TGTGCCAGCAACAAGCGGGAGCGGGGTGAGCAGTTCTTC
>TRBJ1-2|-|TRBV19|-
CASRDGPQSLRGGYTF
TGTGCCAGTAGGGACGGTCCCCAATCGCTCCGTGGTGGCTACACCTTC
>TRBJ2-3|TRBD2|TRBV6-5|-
CASTVAGGETDTQYF
TGTGCCAGCACGGTCGCGGGGGGGGAAACAGATACGCAGTATTTT
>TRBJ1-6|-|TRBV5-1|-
CASSLSVGNSYNSPLHF
TGCGCCAGCAGCTTGTCTGTAGGGAACTCCTATAATTCACCCCTCCACTTT
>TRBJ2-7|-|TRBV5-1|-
CASSLDPGLSYEQYF
TGCGCCAGCAGCTTGGACCCCGGGCTCTCCTACGAGCAGTACTTC
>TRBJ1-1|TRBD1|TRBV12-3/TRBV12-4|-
CASQTGGTEAFF
TGTGCCAGTCAAACAGGGGGCACTGAAGCTTTCTTT
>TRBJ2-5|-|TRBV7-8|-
CASRPRRGTPQETQYF
TGTGCCAGCAGGCCTAGACGTGGCACCCCTCAAGAGACCCAGTACTTC
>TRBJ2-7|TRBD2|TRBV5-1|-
CASSVAGGNSYEQYF
TGCGCCAGCAGCGTCGCGGGAGGGAACTCCTACGAGCAGTACTTC
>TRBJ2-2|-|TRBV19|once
CATLSRANTGELFF
TGTGCCACCTTATCGAGGGCGAACACCGGGGAGCTGTTTTTT
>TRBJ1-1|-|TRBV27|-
CATGTSGTEAFF
TGTGCCACCGGAACATCTGGAACTGAAGCTTTCTTT
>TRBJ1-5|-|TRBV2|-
CASRTGRNQPQHF
TGTGCCAGCAGGACTGGGCGCAATCAGCCCCAGCATTTT
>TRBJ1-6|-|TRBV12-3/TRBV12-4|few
CASSRFLGKALHF
TGTGCCAGCAGCCGCTTTTTGGGTAAGGCCCTCCACTTT
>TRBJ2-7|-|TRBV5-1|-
CASSLIGDSYEQYF
TGCGCCAGCAGCTTGATAGGGGATTCCTACGAGCAGTACTTC
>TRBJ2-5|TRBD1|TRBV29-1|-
CSVTPMGGRTGRETQYF
TGCAGCGTCACCCCCATGGGAGGTCGGACAGGGAGAGAGACCCAGTACTTC
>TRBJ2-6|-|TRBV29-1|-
CSVAISGANVLTF
TGCAGCGTCGCAATCTCTGGGGCCAACGTCCTGACTTTC
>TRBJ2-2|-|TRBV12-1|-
CASSWDRWYTGELFF
TGTGCCAGCAGCTGGGACAGATGGTACACCGGGGAGCTGTTTTTT
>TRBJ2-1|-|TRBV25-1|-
CASSSSATQFF
TGTGCCAGCAGTAGTAGCGCGACGCAGTTCTTC
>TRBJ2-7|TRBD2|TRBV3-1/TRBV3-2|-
CASRRTSGTYEQYF
TGTGCCAGCAGAAGGACTAGCGGGACCTACGAGCAGTACTTC
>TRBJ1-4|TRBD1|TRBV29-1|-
CSVSGWMKGAEKLFF
TGCAGCGTTAGTGGGTGGATGAAGGGGGCTGAAAAACTGTTTTTT
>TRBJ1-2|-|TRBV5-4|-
CASSLSLYGYTF
TGTGCCAGCAGCTTAAGCCTCTATGGCTACACCTTC
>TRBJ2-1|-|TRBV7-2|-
CASSRQAYNEQFF
TGTGCCAGCAGCCGCCAAGCCTACAATGAGCAGTTCTTC
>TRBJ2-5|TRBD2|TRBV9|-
CASSALGRGAGETQYF
TGTGCCAGCAGCGCCCTGGGGCGGGGGGCCGGAGAGACCCAGTACTTC
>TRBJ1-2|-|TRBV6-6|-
CASSYGGNDYGYTF
TGTGCCAGCAGTTACGGGGGGAATGACTATGGCTACACCTTC
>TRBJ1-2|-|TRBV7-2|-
CASSLGAGRSGYTF
TGTGCCAGCAGCTTAGGGGCGGGGCGGAGTGGCTACACCTTC
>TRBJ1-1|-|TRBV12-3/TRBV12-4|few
CASSFHTEAFF
TGTGCCAGCAGTTTTCACACTGAAGCTTTCTTT
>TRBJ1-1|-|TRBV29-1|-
CSVEEQGNTEAFF
TGCAGCGTTGAGGAACAGGGAAACACTGAAGCTTTCTTT